Listed here are 21 T cell receptor beta chains from one sample, sequenced in a study of blood T cell repertoires in COVID-19. Libraries were prepared by immunoSEQ multiplex PCR; TCRdb keeps only in-frame clonotypes and omits some of them. The sample lists 150,000 to 200,000 clones, just under 90% seen once, with 10% in the top ten. Sequencing was carried out using peripheral blood. Receptor source: a woman between 65 and 79 years old with COVID-19, enrolled during active disease.

V is TRBV5-1 and J is TRBJ2-7; 7 nucleotides align to TRBD2. The CDR3 sequence is 12 residues long. CDR1 is SGHRS, CDR2 YFSETQ, per germline. The V segment lost 1 base and the J segment 10 bases; nucleotides outside the gene matches: 5. The DNA of the CDR3 is TGCGCCAGCAGCTTGAGCGGGAATATACAGTACTTC. Protein: CASSLSGNIQYF.

The chain uses TRBV6-5 and TRBJ2-5; TRBD2 agrees at 11 bases. The CDR3 sequence is 15 residues long. V gave up 6 bases and J gave up 2 bases; unmatched junction bases: 5. Germline V gene sequence: CDR1 MNHEY, CDR2 SVGAGI. The CDR3 bases are TGTGCCAGCAGCCTGCTAGCGGGGGGTCAAGAGACCCAGTACTTC. This encodes CASSLLAGGQETQYF.

This clone was detected only once. The genes are TRBV20-1 and TRBJ2-7; tentative D call: TRBD2 (6 bases). Germline assignment: CDR1 DFQATT and CDR2 SNEGSKA (reference sequence). CDR3 length equals 11 residues. V gave up 5 bases and J gave up 6 bases, with 11 bases separating them. In DNA form, the CDR3 reads TGCAGTGCTTACGGGGGACGCGAGCAGTACTTC. This translates into CSAYGGREQYF.

This clone came up once. The genes are TRBV5-1 and TRBJ2-3, with 10 bases matching TRBD2. The V gene's germline CDR1 is SGHRS and CDR2 YFSETQ. The CDR3 totals 14 residues. The V gene end was trimmed by 1 base and the J gene end by 6 bases; junction bases not matched to a gene: 2. The CDR3 region has the DNA TGCGCCAGCAGCTTGAGCGGGGGGGAGGATACGCAGTATTTT. It specifies CASSLSGGEDTQYF.

This clone was seen just once. The V and J genes are TRBV12-5 and TRBJ2-3, with 7 bases identical to TRBD1. The V gene's germline CDR1 is LGHNT and CDR2 FRNRAP. CDR3 length: 14 amino acids. J gave up 4 bases and V 4 bases, and 5 bases lay outside the gene matches. For the CDR3, the DNA is TGTGCTAGTGGTTCCAGCACAGGGGCAGATACGCAGTATTTT. Encoded protein: CASGSSTGADTQYF.

This clone was observed a single time. The chain employs TRBV7-2 and TRBJ2-1, with 10 bases aligning to TRBD1. The V gene end was trimmed by 6 bases and the J gene end by 2 bases; junction bases not matched to a gene: 1. The CDR3 has 14 residues. CDR1 SGHTA and CDR2 FQGNSA come from the germline V gene. The CDR3 reads CASRTGGAYNEQFF. CDR3 coding DNA: TGTGCCAGCAGGACAGGGGGCGCCTACAATGAGCAGTTCTTC.

The J gene is TRBJ2-3, the V gene TRBV7-2; the D gene is possibly TRBD1 (6 bases). V gave up 7 bases and J gave up 3 bases, with 20 bases separating them. The germline V gene encodes CDR1 SGHTA and CDR2 FQGNSA. The CDR3 consists of 16 residues. CDR3: CASTRNTGQGTDTQYF. In DNA form, the CDR3 reads TGTGCCAGCACCCGTAACACAGGGCAAGGTACAGATACGCAGTATTTT.

The chain joins TRBV5-1 to TRBJ2-3, with a weak D call TRBD2 (6 bases). Trimming stripped 0 bases from V and 4 bases from J, with 12 bases between. This CDR3 is 15 amino acids long. Germline values: CDR1 SGHRS, CDR2 YFSETQ. The CDR3 nucleotides read TGCGCCAGCAGCTTGGCGTCTAGCGTTGCAGATACGCAGTATTTT. The encoded protein is CASSLASSVADTQYF.

The chain's CDR3 is CASSDNKRTGGGQPQHF. CDR3 DNA sequence: TGCGCCAGCAGTGATAACAAGAGGACAGGGGGCGGTCAGCCCCAGCATTTT. V usage is TRBV10-1 and J usage is TRBJ1-5; TRBD1 aligns across 11 bases. Unmatched junction bases numbered 10, after V lost 3 bases and J lost 6 bases. The CDR3 length is 17 residues. Germline CDR1 is WNHNN and CDR2 is SYGVQD (reference sequence).

The chain carries TRBV28 and TRBJ2-7, with D possibly being TRBD1 (7 bases). CDR3 length: 15 amino acids. Germline V gene lookup returns CDR1 MDHEN and CDR2 SYDVKM. V was pared by 5 bases and J by 3 bases, with 17 bases between. CDR3 loop: CASSVPRGANYEQYF. The CDR3 DNA sequence: TGTGCCAGCAGTGTCCCCAGGGGGGCTAACTACGAGCAGTACTTC. Complete variable domain (other parts from reference TRBV28 and TRBJ2-7): DVKVTQSSRYLVKRTGEKVFLECVQDMDHENMFWYRQDPGLGLRLIYFSYDVKMKEKGDIPEGYSVSREKKERFSLILESASTNQTSMYLCASSVPRGANYEQYFGPGTRLTVT.

The chain has TRBV29-1 and TRBJ2-7; no clear D gene. Germline CDR1 is SQVTM and CDR2 is ANQGSEA. Trimming shortened V by 7 bases and J by 1 base, and 17 bases separated the two germline ends. The CDR3 covers 14 residues. CDR3 protein: CSAEVGSGSYEQYF. CDR3 coding DNA: TGCAGCGCAGAAGTGGGTTCAGGATCCTACGAGCAGTACTTC.

This CDR3 reads CASRTNRGGTEAFF. In DNA, the CDR3 is TGTGCCAGCAGGACCAACAGGGGTGGCACTGAAGCTTTCTTT. The genes are TRBV28 and TRBJ1-1, with 7 bases aligning to TRBD1. The ends lost 6 bases at V and 4 bases at J; junction bases unmatched: 8. Germline CDR1 reads MDHEN; CDR2 reads SYDVKM. The CDR3 runs to 14 residues.

The chain uses TRBV6-5 and TRBJ2-7, with D perhaps TRBD1 (6 bases). V lost 5 bases and J 0 bases, leaving 14 bases between the germline ends. CDR1 MNHEY and CDR2 SVGAGI come from the germline V gene. The CDR3 has 15 residues. This CDR3 is CASSPLGASSYEQYF. CDR3 nucleotides: TGTGCCAGCAGTCCGTTGGGGGCCAGCTCCTACGAGCAGTACTTC.

The rearrangement joins TRBV28 to TRBJ1-5; D uncertain. Trimming took off 2 bases at V and 3 bases at J, with 14 bases between the two ends. The CDR3 runs 16 residues. Germline loops: CDR1 MDHEN, CDR2 SYDVKM. In DNA form, the CDR3 reads TGTGCCAGCAGTTTACCTCTTGGGCAGAACAATCAGCCCCAGCATTTT. Protein: CASSLPLGQNNQPQHF.

The chain couples TRBV12-5 to TRBJ1-5, with no clear D. In germline, CDR1 is LGHNT, CDR2 FRNRAP. The germline V and J ends were trimmed by 4 bases and 1 base, with 8 bases remaining between them. The CDR3 is 14 amino acids. DNA of the CDR3: TGTGCTAGTGGTTCCCGACTGAGCAATCAGCCCCAGCATTTT. Its protein product is CASGSRLSNQPQHF.

V and J are TRBV2 and TRBJ2-3; tentative D call: TRBD1 (5 bases). The CDR3 loop spans 17 amino acids. Germline CDR1 and CDR2: SNHLY and FYNNEI. V lost 5 bases, J lost 4 bases, and 22 bases lay in between. The CDR3 protein is CASSTWVTRAGPDTQYF. The CDR3 coding sequence is TGTGCCAGCAGTACGTGGGTGACCAGGGCAGGGCCAGATACGCAGTATTTT.

The chain employs TRBV6-2 or TRBV6-3 and TRBJ1-2; tentative D call: TRBD1 (5 bases). The CDR3 loop spans 16 amino acids. V lost 4 bases and J lost 2, with 17 bases in between. Germline CDR1 MNHEY, CDR2 SVGEGT. The CDR3 DNA sequence: TGTGCCAGCAGTTCCCCCGCGCCCCCAGGGAACTATGGCTACACCTTC. It is translated as CASSSPAPPGNYGYTF.

The chain couples TRBV5-1 to TRBJ1-2; TRBD1 might be the D (5 bases). Germline V gives CDR1 SGHRS, CDR2 YFSETQ. Trimming took 2 bases from V and 3 from J, leaving 8 bases between them. The length of the CDR3 is 13 residues. The CDR3 loop is CASSLIGDYGYTF. In DNA, the CDR3 is TGCGCCAGCAGCTTAATAGGGGACTATGGCTACACCTTC. The full variable domain, with the rest looked up from reference TRBV5-1 and TRBJ1-2, is KAGVTQTPRYLIKTRGQQVTLSCSPISGHRSVSWYQQTPGQGLQFLFEYFSETQRNKGNFPGRFSGRQFSNSRSEMNVSTLELGDSALYLCASSLIGDYGYTFGSGTRLTVV.

The count of this clone is one. The gene calls are TRBV28 and TRBJ2-7; 11 bases agree with TRBD1. The V segment lost 5 bases and the J segment 2 bases; nucleotides outside the gene matches: 8. From germline, CDR1 is MDHEN and CDR2 SYDVKM. The CDR3 is made up of 16 amino acids. The CDR3 loop reads CASSPPRDRGTYEQYF. In DNA, the CDR3 is TGTGCCAGCAGTCCCCCCCGGGACAGGGGGACCTACGAGCAGTACTTC. Variable domain in full (rest from reference TRBV28 and TRBJ2-7): DVKVTQSSRYLVKRTGEKVFLECVQDMDHENMFWYRQDPGLGLRLIYFSYDVKMKEKGDIPEGYSVSREKKERFSLILESASTNQTSMYLCASSPPRDRGTYEQYFGPGTRLTVT.

J is TRBJ2-7 and V is TRBV15; D perhaps matches TRBD2 (6 bases). Germline values: CDR1 LNHNV, CDR2 YYDKDF (reference sequence). This CDR3 contains 16 residues. Trimming left V 0 bases short and J 0 bases short, with 12 bases between. The DNA of the CDR3 is TGTGCCACCAGCAGAGATCAGCTGGGGGGCTCCTACGAGCAGTACTTC. Translation: CATSRDQLGGSYEQYF.

The chain employs TRBV30 and TRBJ1-5, with a weak D call TRBD1 (5 bases). V gave up 5 bases and J gave up 3 bases, with 11 bases separating them. Germline CDR1 is GTSNPN and CDR2 is SVGIG (reference sequence). The CDR3 loop spans 13 amino acids. In nucleotides, the CDR3 is TGTGCCTGGCAGTCAGGGCTCAATCAGCCCCAGCATTTT. Translating it yields CAWQSGLNQPQHF.